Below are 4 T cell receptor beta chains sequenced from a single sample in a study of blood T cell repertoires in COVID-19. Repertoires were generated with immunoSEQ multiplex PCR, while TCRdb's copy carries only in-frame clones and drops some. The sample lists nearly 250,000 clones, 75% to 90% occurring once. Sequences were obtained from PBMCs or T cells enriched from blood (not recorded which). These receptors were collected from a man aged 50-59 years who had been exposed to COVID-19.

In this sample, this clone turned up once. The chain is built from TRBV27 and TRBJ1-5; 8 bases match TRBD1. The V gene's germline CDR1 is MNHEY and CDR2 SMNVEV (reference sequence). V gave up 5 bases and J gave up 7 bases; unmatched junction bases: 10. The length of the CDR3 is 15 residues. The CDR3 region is CASSEGWTGNQPQHF. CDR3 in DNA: TGTGCCAGCAGTGAGGGCTGGACAGGGAACCAGCCCCAGCATTTT.

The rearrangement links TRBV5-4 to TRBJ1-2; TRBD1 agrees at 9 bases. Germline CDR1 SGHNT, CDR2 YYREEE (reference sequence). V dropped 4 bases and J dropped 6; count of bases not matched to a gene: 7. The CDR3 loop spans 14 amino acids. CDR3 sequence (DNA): TGTGCCAGCAGCCAGGGACAGGGTCGGGATGGCTACACCTTC. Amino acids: CASSQGQGRDGYTF.

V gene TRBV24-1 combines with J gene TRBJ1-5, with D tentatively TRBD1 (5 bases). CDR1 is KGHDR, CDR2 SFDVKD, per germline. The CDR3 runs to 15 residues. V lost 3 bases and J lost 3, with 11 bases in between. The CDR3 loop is CATSDTQGPNQPQHF. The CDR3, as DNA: TGTGCCACCAGTGATACTCAGGGCCCCAATCAGCCCCAGCATTTT.

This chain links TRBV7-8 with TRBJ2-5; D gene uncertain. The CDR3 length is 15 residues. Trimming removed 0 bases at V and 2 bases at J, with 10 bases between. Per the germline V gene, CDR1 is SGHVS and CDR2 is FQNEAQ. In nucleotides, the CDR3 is TGTGCCAGCAGCTTAGCTAGACAAACACAAGAGACCCAGTACTTC. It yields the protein CASSLARQTQETQYF.